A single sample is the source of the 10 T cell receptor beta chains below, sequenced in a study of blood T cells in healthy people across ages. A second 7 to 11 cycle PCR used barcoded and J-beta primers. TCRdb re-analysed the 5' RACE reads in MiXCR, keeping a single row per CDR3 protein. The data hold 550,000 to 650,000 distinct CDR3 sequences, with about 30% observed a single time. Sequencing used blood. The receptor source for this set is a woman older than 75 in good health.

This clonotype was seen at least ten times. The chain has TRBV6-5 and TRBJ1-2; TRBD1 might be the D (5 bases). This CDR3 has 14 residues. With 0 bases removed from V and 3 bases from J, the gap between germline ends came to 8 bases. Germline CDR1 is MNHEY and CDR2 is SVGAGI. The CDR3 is CASSYSGGDYGYTF. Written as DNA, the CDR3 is TGTGCCAGCAGTTACTCCGGGGGGGACTATGGCTACACCTTC.

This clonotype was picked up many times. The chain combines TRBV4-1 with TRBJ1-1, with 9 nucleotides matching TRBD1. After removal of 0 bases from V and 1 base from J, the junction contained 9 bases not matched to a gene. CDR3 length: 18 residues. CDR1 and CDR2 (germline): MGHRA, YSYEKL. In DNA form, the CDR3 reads TGCGCCAGCAGCCAAGACCCGAACAGGGGGCAAGGGAACACTGAAGCTTTCTTT. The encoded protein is CASSQDPNRGQGNTEAFF.

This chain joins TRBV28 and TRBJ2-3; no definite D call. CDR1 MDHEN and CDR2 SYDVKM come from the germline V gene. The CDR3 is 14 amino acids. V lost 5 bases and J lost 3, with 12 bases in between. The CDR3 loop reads CASSGLESTDTQYF. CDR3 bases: TGTGCCAGCAGTGGATTGGAGTCAACAGATACGCAGTATTTT. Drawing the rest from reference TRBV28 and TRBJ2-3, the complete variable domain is DVKVTQSSRYLVKRTGEKVFLECVQDMDHENMFWYRQDPGLGLRLIYFSYDVKMKEKGDIPEGYSVSREKKERFSLILESASTNQTSMYLCASSGLESTDTQYFGPGTRLTVL.

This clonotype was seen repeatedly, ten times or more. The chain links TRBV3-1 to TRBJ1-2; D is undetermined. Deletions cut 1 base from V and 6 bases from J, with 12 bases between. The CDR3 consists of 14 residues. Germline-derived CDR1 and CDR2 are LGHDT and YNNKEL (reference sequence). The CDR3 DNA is TGTGCCAGCAGCCAAGGAGGGCAGGCGGATGGCTACACCTTC. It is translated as CASSQGGQADGYTF.

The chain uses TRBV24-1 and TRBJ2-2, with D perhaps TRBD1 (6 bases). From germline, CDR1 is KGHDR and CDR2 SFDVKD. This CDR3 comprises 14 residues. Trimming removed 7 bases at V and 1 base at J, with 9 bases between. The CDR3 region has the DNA TGTGCCACCAGGGGACATCAGAACACCGGGGAGCTGTTTTTT. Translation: CATRGHQNTGELFF.

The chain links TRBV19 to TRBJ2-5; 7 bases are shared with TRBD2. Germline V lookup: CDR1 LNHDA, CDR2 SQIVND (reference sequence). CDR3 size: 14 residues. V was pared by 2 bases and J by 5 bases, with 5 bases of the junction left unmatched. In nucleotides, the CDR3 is TGTGCCAGTAGTATAACAGGACTAGTGGAGACCCAGTACTTC. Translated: CASSITGLVETQYF.

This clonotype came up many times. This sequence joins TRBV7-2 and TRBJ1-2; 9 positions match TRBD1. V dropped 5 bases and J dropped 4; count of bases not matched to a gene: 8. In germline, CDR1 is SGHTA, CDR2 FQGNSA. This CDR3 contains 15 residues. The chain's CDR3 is CASSPGQGLAYGYTF. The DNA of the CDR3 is TGTGCCAGCAGCCCGGGACAGGGATTAGCCTATGGCTACACCTTC.

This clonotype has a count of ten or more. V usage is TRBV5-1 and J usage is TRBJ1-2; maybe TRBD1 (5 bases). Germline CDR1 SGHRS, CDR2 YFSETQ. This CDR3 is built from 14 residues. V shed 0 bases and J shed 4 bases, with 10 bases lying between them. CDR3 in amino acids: CASSLGGDSYGYTF. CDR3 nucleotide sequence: TGCGCCAGCAGCTTGGGGGGGGACTCCTATGGCTACACCTTC.

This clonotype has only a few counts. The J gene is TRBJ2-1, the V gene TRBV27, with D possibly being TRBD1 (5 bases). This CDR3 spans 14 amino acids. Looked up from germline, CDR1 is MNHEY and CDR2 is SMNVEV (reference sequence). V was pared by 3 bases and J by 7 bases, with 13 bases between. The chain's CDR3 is CASSLAGFTNEQFF. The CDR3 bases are TGTGCCAGCAGTTTGGCAGGGTTTACGAATGAGCAGTTCTTC.

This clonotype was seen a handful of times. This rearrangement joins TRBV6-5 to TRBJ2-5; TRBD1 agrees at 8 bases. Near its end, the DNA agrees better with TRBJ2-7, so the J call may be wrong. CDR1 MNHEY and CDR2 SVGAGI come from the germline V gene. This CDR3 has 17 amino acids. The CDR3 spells CASSNFLRTGTPVEQYF. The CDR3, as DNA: TGTGCCAGCAGTAACTTCCTCCGGACAGGGACCCCAGTCGAGCAGTACTTC.